This TCR beta chain was observed in a study of cytomegalovirus exposure and HLA in healthy donors. Study-wide results and caveats: The Asian-associated ancestry cluster reportedly had fewer N-insertions than the 666-donor mean in a later analysis.

The CDR3 is 11 amino acids. The V gene's germline CDR1 is SNHLY and CDR2 FYNNEI. V was cut by 10 bases and J by 6 bases, with 10 bases left in between. The PCR employed 60 Vbeta primers together with 13 Jbeta primers. Measured with immunoSEQ multiplex PCR; TCRdb has only the in-frame clones, and not every one. The sample contains 150,000 to 200,000 clones, less than 85% of which appear only once. Worth noting for this clone: Its target is not known.

Sample: PBMCs. V and J are TRBV2 and TRBJ2-1, with D possibly being TRBD1 (6 bases). This sequence was found in a boy aged 2 to 10 in good health and CMV-seronegative. This CDR3 reads CATRGGNEQFF. CDR3 nucleotide sequence: TGTGCCACCCGAGGGGGCAATGAGCAGTTCTTC.